A single sample is the source of the 14 T cell receptor beta chains below, sequenced in a study of T cells in Graves' hyperthyroidism and ophthalmopathy. Using RNA transcripts as the source, TCR beta CDR3 regions were amplified. A set of HTBI primers served as the primers for a first-round RT-PCR of the TCR CDR3. TCRdb reprocessed the multiplex PCR reads via MiXCR and lists one record per CDR3 protein. The data contain some 720,000 distinct CDR3 sequences, approximately 16% of them singletons. The sequenced sample was blood. These receptors were collected from a young man with Graves' hyperthyroidism.

The V gene is TRBV12-3 or TRBV12-4, the J gene TRBJ2-2, with no clear D. There are 13 residues in the CDR3. The germline V and J ends were trimmed by 3 bases and 7 bases, with 9 bases remaining between them. CDR3 in amino acids: CASSFGSIGELFF. The CDR3 nucleotides read TGTGCCAGCAGTTTCGGTAGTATCGGGGAGCTGTTTTTT.

The chain is built from TRBV18 and TRBJ2-7; D is uncertain. There are 12 residues in the CDR3. The V gene's germline CDR1 is KGHSH and CDR2 LQKENI. V was clipped by 3 bases and J by 4 bases, with 7 bases between them. The CDR3 loop reads CASSPTEYEQYF. The CDR3 coding sequence is TGTGCCAGCTCACCGACGGAGTACGAGCAGTACTTC.

V usage is TRBV11-2 and J usage is TRBJ2-2, with 8 bases aligning to TRBD2. This CDR3 is built from 16 residues. V shed 1 base, J shed 5 bases, and the junction held 6 bases outside the gene matches. Germline CDR1 and CDR2: SGHAT and FQNNGV. Here the CDR3 reads CASSLGGLAGTGELFF. CDR3 DNA: TGTGCCAGCAGCTTAGGGGGATTAGCGGGGACCGGGGAGCTGTTTTTT.

This chain joins TRBV7-8 and TRBJ2-3; TRBD2 matches 14 bases. V gave up 1 base and J gave up 6 bases; unmatched junction bases: 3. The CDR3 spans 16 residues. The germline V gene has CDR1 SGHVS and CDR2 FQNEAQ. DNA for the CDR3: TGTGCCAGCAGCTTAGGACTAGCGGGAGGGGGGGATACGCAGTATTTT. The encoded protein is CASSLGLAGGGDTQYF. Drawing the rest from reference TRBV7-8 and TRBJ2-3, the complete variable domain is GAGVSQSPRYKVAKRGQDVALRCDPISGHVSLFWYQQALGQGPEFLTYFQNEAQLDKSGLPSDRFFAERPEGSVSTLKIQRTQQEDSAVYLCASSLGLAGGGDTQYFGPGTRLTVL.

This clonotype was counted ten times or more. This chain links TRBV7-2 with TRBJ2-5; 8 bases align to TRBD1. With V trimmed by 4 bases and J by 4 bases, 8 bases remained unmatched. This CDR3 comprises 15 residues. Germline assignment: CDR1 SGHTA and CDR2 FQGNSA. The CDR3 DNA sequence: TGTGCCAGCAGCTCCCCGACAGGGGTGGCAGAGACCCAGTACTTC. It specifies CASSSPTGVAETQYF.

CDR3 sequence (DNA): TGTGCCAGCAGCCCACTGCCCCCGGAGCAGTACTTC. It is translated as CASSPLPPEQYF. The chain recombines TRBV7-9 with TRBJ2-7; no reliable D call. The CDR3 runs 12 residues. CDR1 is SEHNR and CDR2 is FQNEAQ in the germline V gene (reference sequence). Trimming took 5 bases from V and 7 from J, leaving 12 bases between them.

This clonotype was seen more than once but under ten times. The genes are TRBV11-2 and TRBJ2-2; D remains unclear. Between the trimmed V and J ends, which lost 0 bases and 2 bases, there was a span of 7 bases. The CDR3 totals 15 residues. Looked up from germline, CDR1 is SGHAT and CDR2 is FQNNGV. The CDR3 sequence is CASSLEGFNTGELFF. The CDR3 nucleotides read TGTGCCAGCAGCTTAGAGGGGTTCAACACCGGGGAGCTGTTTTTT.

This chain connects TRBV20-1 to TRBJ2-1; D may be TRBD2 (6 bases). Per germline, CDR1 DFQATT and CDR2 SNEGSKA (reference sequence). V dropped 4 bases and J dropped 6 bases, with 16 bases sitting between them. This CDR3 is built from 14 residues. CDR3 DNA: TGCAGTGCTACCGGGACCCCCGGGGGCAATGAGCAGTTCTTC. This gives the protein CSATGTPGGNEQFF.

The sample holds a few counts of this clonotype. This sequence joins TRBV7-9 and TRBJ2-1; 10 bases are a match to TRBD1. Germline lookup yields CDR1 SEHNR and CDR2 FQNEAQ (reference sequence). The CDR3 has 16 amino acids. Germline trimming cut 2 bases from V and 7 bases from J; bases unmatched to any gene: 8. Written as DNA, the CDR3 is TGTGCCAGCAGCTTATTTCCGGGACAGGGGTTGAATGAGCAGTTCTTC. Protein product: CASSLFPGQGLNEQFF. The whole variable domain, filled in from reference TRBV7-9 and TRBJ2-1, reads DTGVSQNPRHKITKRGQNVTFRCDPISEHNRLYWYRQTLGQGPEFLTYFQNEAQLEKSRLLSDRFSAERPKGSFSTLEIQRTEQGDSAMYLCASSLFPGQGLNEQFFGPGTRLTVL.

This clonotype was detected only a few times. The V and J genes are TRBV5-1 and TRBJ2-1, with D unclear. Germline lookup yields CDR1 SGHRS and CDR2 YFSETQ. This CDR3 is built from 16 residues. The V gene lost 0 bases and the J gene lost 0 bases, with 10 bases spanning the gap. The CDR3 loop is CASSLAGHSSYNEQFF. The CDR3 bases are TGCGCCAGCAGCTTGGCCGGGCACAGCTCCTACAATGAGCAGTTCTTC.

This clonotype was counted only a few times. This chain uses TRBV20-1 with TRBJ2-4, with TRBD2 matching 7 bases. V shed 0 bases and J 0 bases; nucleotides not matched to a gene: 5. The CDR3 runs to 16 residues. Germline CDR1 DFQATT, CDR2 SNEGSKA (reference sequence). This CDR3 reads CSAREMREGAKNIQYF. Written as DNA, the CDR3 is TGCAGTGCTAGAGAGATGAGGGAGGGAGCCAAAAACATTCAGTACTTC.

The chain couples TRBV7-8 to TRBJ2-5, with D tentatively TRBD2 (5 bases). The germline V gene has CDR1 SGHVS and CDR2 FQNEAQ. V lost 0 bases, J lost 5 bases, and 10 bases lay in between. The CDR3 spans 14 residues. The CDR3 here is CASSLAGVVETQYF. The CDR3 DNA sequence: TGTGCCAGCAGCTTAGCGGGAGTGGTCGAGACCCAGTACTTC.

This clonotype was counted at least ten times. The chain is built from TRBV10-3 and TRBJ2-7; 9 bases map to TRBD1. Germline lookup yields CDR1 ENHRY and CDR2 SYGVKD. J gave up 4 bases and V 6 bases, and 7 bases lay outside the gene matches. The CDR3 is made up of 14 amino acids. In DNA, the CDR3 is TGTGCCATCAGGGGGACAGGGAAGGGTTACGAGCAGTACTTC. Translated: CAIRGTGKGYEQYF.

The chain is built from TRBV5-6 and TRBJ1-1; a possible D gene is TRBD1 (6 bases). Trimming took 5 bases from V and 4 from J, leaving 15 bases between them. Looked up from germline, CDR1 is SGHDT and CDR2 is YYEEEE. CDR3 length equals 14 residues. Here the CDR3 reads CASRWGRRSTEAFF. The CDR3 DNA is TGTGCCAGCAGATGGGGGCGCCGGAGCACTGAAGCTTTCTTT.